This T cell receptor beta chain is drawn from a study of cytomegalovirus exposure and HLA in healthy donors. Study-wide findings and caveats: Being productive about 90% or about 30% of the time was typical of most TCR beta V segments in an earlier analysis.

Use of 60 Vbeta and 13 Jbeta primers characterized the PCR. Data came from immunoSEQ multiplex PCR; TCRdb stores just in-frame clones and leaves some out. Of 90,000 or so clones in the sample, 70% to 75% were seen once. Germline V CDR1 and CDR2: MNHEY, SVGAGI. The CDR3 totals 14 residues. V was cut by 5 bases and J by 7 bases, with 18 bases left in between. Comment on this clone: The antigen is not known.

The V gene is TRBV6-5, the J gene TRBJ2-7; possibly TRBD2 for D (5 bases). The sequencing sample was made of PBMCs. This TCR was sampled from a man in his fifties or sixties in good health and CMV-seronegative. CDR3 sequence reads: CASSVQPRTGEQYF. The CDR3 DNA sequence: TGTGCCAGCAGTGTGCAGCCCCGAACGGGGGAGCAGTACTTC.